Sequencing of this TCR beta chain was carried out in a study of cytomegalovirus exposure and HLA in healthy donors. Overall study results and limits: Rare TCR sequences dominated, though some public TCRs recurred in many donors. The authors later linked a missense DCLRE1C variant to TCR beta V- and J-gene trimming. Listed as cytomegalovirus-associated were around 160 TCR beta chains.

Germline V gene sequence: CDR1 MGHRA, CDR2 YSYEKL. The V and J ends lost 1 base and 4 bases respectively, with 8 bases between them. The CDR3 covers 14 residues. The PCR contained 60 Vbeta and 13 Jbeta primers. Assay used: immunoSEQ multiplex PCR; TCRdb lists only in-frame clones, some missing. The sample lists 130,000 or so clones, 8.5% seen once, with less than 7% in the top ten. This clone occurred a few times. Its antigen is currently unknown. Though probably carrying unrecorded immune exposures, donors were nominally healthy at sampling. The receptor was derived from a man aged 40-55 years in good health and CMV-seronegative. The chain recombines TRBV4-1 with TRBJ1-5; D unclear. Sequenced input: PBMCs. The CDR3, as DNA: TGCGCCAGCAGCCAAGGGAGGAGGAATCAGCCCCAGCATTTT. Protein: CASSQGRRNQPQHF.